The 11 T cell receptor beta chains reported below all come from one sample, sequenced in a study of blood T cells in healthy people across ages. Sample-barcoded 5' priming and a J-beta primer mix drove a second PCR of roughly 7 to 11 cycles. MiXCR was run by TCRdb on the 5' RACE reads, yielding one entry per CDR3 protein. The data contain 700,000 or so distinct CDR3 sequences, 22% of them singletons. The sequencing input was blood. These receptors originate from a man between 70 and 80 years old in good health.

This clonotype was picked up many times. The rearrangement links TRBV7-9 to TRBJ1-3, with a weak D call TRBD1 (6 bases). The germline V gene has CDR1 SEHNR and CDR2 FQNEAQ (reference sequence). V shed 6 bases and J shed 7 bases, with 13 bases lying between them. The CDR3 runs 13 residues. The CDR3 bases are TGTGCCAGCAGTCAACAGGGAGCGAACACCATATATTTT. Translating it yields CASSQQGANTIYF. Together with reference TRBV7-9 and TRBJ1-3, the CDR3 gives the full variable domain: DTGVSQNPRHKITKRGQNVTFRCDPISEHNRLYWYRQTLGQGPEFLTYFQNEAQLEKSRLLSDRFSAERPKGSFSTLEIQRTEQGDSAMYLCASSQQGANTIYFGEGSWLTVV.

This clonotype was counted only a few times. The chain links TRBV20-1 to TRBJ2-4, with D perhaps being TRBD1 or TRBD2 (5 bases each). The CDR3 loop spans 13 amino acids. CDR1 DFQATT and CDR2 SNEGSKA come from the germline V gene (reference sequence). Trimming left V 0 bases short and J 9 bases short, with 12 bases between. In nucleotides, the CDR3 is TGCAGTGCTAGAGATGGGACGGGCGGCATTCAGTACTTC. Translating it yields CSARDGTGGIQYF.

This clonotype was seen more than once but under ten times. The rearrangement joins TRBV2 to TRBJ2-3; TRBD2 aligns across 9 bases. Unmatched junction bases numbered 7, after V lost 7 bases and J lost 5 bases. CDR1 and CDR2 from the germline V gene are SNHLY and FYNNEI. The CDR3 covers 14 residues. In nucleotides, the CDR3 is TGTGCCAGCAAGGGCACTAGCGGGTTAGATACGCAGTATTTT. It encodes CASKGTSGLDTQYF.

This clonotype was picked up a small number of times. V and J are TRBV5-6 and TRBJ2-5, with TRBD1 identical over 7 bases. TRBJ2-7 matches the DNA end more closely, so the J call is doubtful. The CDR3 runs to 13 residues. Germline-derived CDR1 and CDR2 are SGHDT and YYEEEE. The CDR3 protein is CASSLQGIYEQYV. The CDR3 region has the DNA TGTGCCAGCAGCTTACAGGGGATCTACGAGCAGTACGTC.

The gene calls are TRBV5-1 and TRBJ1-6; D unclear. V dropped 0 bases and J dropped 9 bases, with 10 bases sitting between them. Germline V gives CDR1 SGHRS, CDR2 YFSETQ. This CDR3 region has 14 residues. CDR3 bases: TGCGCCAGCAGCTTGGAGATGGACGGTTCACCCCTCCACTTT. This codes for CASSLEMDGSPLHF. Full variable domain (rest looked up from reference TRBV5-1 and TRBJ1-6): KAGVTQTPRYLIKTRGQQVTLSCSPISGHRSVSWYQQTPGQGLQFLFEYFSETQRNKGNFPGRFSGRQFSNSRSEMNVSTLELGDSALYLCASSLEMDGSPLHFGNGTRLTVT.

In this sample, this clonotype turned up a few times. V gene TRBV12-3 or TRBV12-4 combines with J gene TRBJ2-7; 10 bases align to TRBD2. This CDR3 contains 17 residues. V shed 4 bases, J shed 9 bases, and the junction held 18 bases outside the gene matches. CDR3 nucleotides: TGTGCCAGCAGTTCCCTCGGACTAGCGGTCTCTTTAGGGGGGCAGTACTTC. Encoded protein: CASSSLGLAVSLGGQYF.

The chain couples TRBV12-3 or TRBV12-4 to TRBJ2-3, with D possibly being TRBD2 (5 bases). This CDR3 contains 15 residues. V lost 0 bases to trimming and J lost 3 bases, with 10 bases between them. The CDR3 loop is CASSLARVRTDTQYF. The CDR3 DNA is TGTGCCAGCAGTTTAGCGAGGGTGAGAACAGATACGCAGTATTTT.

This clonotype was seen many times. The chain links TRBV20-1 to TRBJ2-3; 8 bases agree with TRBD2. The length of the CDR3 is 13 residues. Germline V lookup: CDR1 DFQATT, CDR2 SNEGSKA (reference sequence). After removal of 7 bases from V and 3 bases from J, the junction contained 6 bases not matched to a gene. The CDR3 loop is CSGSGSGTDTQYF. The DNA for the CDR3 is TGCAGTGGGAGCGGGAGCGGGACAGATACGCAGTATTTT.

This clonotype was counted between two and nine times. The CDR3 nucleotides are TGTGCCAGCAGCAATCAGGGTAACACTGAAGCTTTCTTT. Protein sequence: CASSNQGNTEAFF. This chain uses TRBV14 with TRBJ1-1, with D possibly matching TRBD1 (5 bases). This CDR3 comprises 13 residues. The germline gives CDR1 SGHDN, CDR2 FVKESK. Trimming cost V 5 bases and J 2 bases, with 9 bases left between them.

This chain links TRBV5-1 with TRBJ2-7; 9 bases fit TRBD1. Germline CDR1 reads SGHRS; CDR2 reads YFSETQ. The CDR3 is made up of 15 amino acids. V gave up 4 bases and J gave up 0 bases; unmatched junction bases: 5. This chain's CDR3 is CASSLQTGGSYEQYF. CDR3 sequence (DNA): TGCGCCAGCAGCCTCCAGACAGGGGGCTCCTACGAGCAGTACTTC.

At least ten counts were recorded for this clonotype. The gene calls are TRBV7-2 and TRBJ2-1; a possible D gene is TRBD2 (5 bases). The ends were cut back, 0 bases at V and 0 bases at J, with 9 bases in the middle. CDR1 is SGHTA, CDR2 FQGNSA, per germline. The CDR3 runs 16 residues. The CDR3 is CASSLAGTSSYNEQFF. CDR3 nucleotide sequence: TGTGCCAGCAGCTTAGCGGGAACTAGCTCCTACAATGAGCAGTTCTTC.